This T cell receptor (beta chain) was recovered during a study of blood T cells in healthy people across ages (dated by TCRdb to the mid-2010s). Turning to the overall study: Template switching captured roughly one uniquely barcoded TCR beta cDNA molecule per two T cells in model experiments. Using deep sequencing normalized with unique cDNA molecular identifiers, the study measured how TCR beta repertoire diversity changes with age. Four age groups were formed from the donors: young (average 16 years), middle-aged (approximately 39), aged (over 55) and long-lived (approximately 78). To avoid experimental bias, donors of different ages were distributed randomly across sequencing lanes. Two additional independent replicas of 1 million unique cDNA reads from the same blood draw were analyzed for two donors (one aged 18 to 29 and one aged 80 or older).

Trimming removed 5 bases from V and 2 bases from J, leaving 16 bases between the germline ends. The CDR1 and CDR2 encoded by the germline V gene (reference sequence) are DFQATT and SNEGSKA. The CDR3 has 15 amino acids, counting the end cysteine and phenylalanine. Of the read, only the CDR3 DNA is kept; its 45 bases are in frame from base 1. The donors were 40 or so Caucasian individuals from Russia, aged 6 to 90 years, who were systemically healthy. Ten milliliters of peripheral blood were drawn from each donor into EDTA-treated Vacutainer tubes. PBMCs were isolated by Ficoll-Paque density-gradient centrifugation, with at least 7 million obtained per sample. Total RNA was extracted from PBMCs with Trizol reagent, with at least 6 micrograms obtained per sample. Naive CD45RAhigh/CD27high T cell percentages were measured by flow cytometry on a PBMC aliquot from every donor. General findings and caveats noted by the study authors: Conclusive comparison of naive and antigen-experienced compartments was prevented by the profiling of bulk unsorted PBMCs. Observed TCR beta diversity per million T cells fell roughly linearly with age, and a significant reduction was already apparent by age roughly 40. Donor CMV infection status was unknown, potentially confounding age-related changes in expanded clonotypes. Observed TCR beta diversity correlated strongly with the percentage of naive T cells measured by flow cytometry. Compared with the aged group, the long-lived group had more naive CD4+ T cells, fewer expanded clones and increased TCR diversity, a pattern suggesting age selection. Total diversity estimates from one million sequenced T cells were considered lower bounds and underestimates.

The library relied on 5' RACE. The data were produced on an Illumina HiSeq 2500. A second PCR of roughly 6 to 12 cycles was performed with a sample-barcoded 5' primer and a J-beta primer mix. A template-switch 5' adaptor carrying 12 random nucleotides introduced a unique molecular identifier onto each TCR beta cDNA molecule. Each sample yielded at least 2.5 million CDR3-containing paired-end reads. All of the RNA was converted into first-strand cDNA using the Mint cDNA synthesis kit, with a TRBC-specific oligonucleotide serving as the primer. After uracil-DNA glycosylase treatment, a first 18-cycle PCR used universal primers M1SS and BC2_uni_R on all cDNA. The authors processed their data as follows. For normalization, 1 million high-quality reads were randomly selected from each sample, with every read carrying a distinct molecular identifier. Reads with shared molecular identifiers were discarded instead of being binned into consensus sequences. CDR3 identification, clonotype clustering and error correction used MiTCR with a Q25 quality threshold and the strictest error-elimination algorithm. A nonparametric unseen species model with Euler transformation was used to estimate lower-bound total TCR beta diversity. TCRdb took the public reads, trimmed them with fastp at Q25, ran MiXCR for clone calling and kept in-frame beta chains. Here each entry gathers all rows of one CDR3 protein and keeps the most common genes and DNA. The V and J calls and clone size are TCRdb's, not the authors'. This sample has about 720,000 distinct CDR3 sequences in its table, and about a fifth of those were observed once. Roughly 22% of the sample comes from the top ten.

Details on this clonotype: Its antigen specificity is not known. No quality values exist for individual bases; no much larger clone is one base distant.

The chain was built from TRBV20-1 and TRBJ1-5; perhaps TRBD1 is the D gene, with 6 bases matching. The sequencing sample was made of blood. The sequence was obtained from a man between 65 and 79 years old in good health. Read as DNA, the sequence is TGCAGTGCTGGGACGGGGGCTGGCGGCAATCAGCCCCAGCATTTT. Translated, this gives CSAGTGAGGNQPQHF.